This section outlines one T cell receptor beta chain sequence together with its context. Its antigen remains unknown. This sample was taken from a study of cytomegalovirus exposure and HLA in healthy donors. Study outcomes and limitations: Rarity marked most TCR sequences, yet some public TCRs occurred in many donors. The authors excluded some V segments, including TRBV6-2 and TRBV6-3, as indistinguishable.

The CDR3 has 13 amino acids. V lost 4 bases, J lost 3 bases, and 10 bases lay in between. The V gene's germline CDR1 is SGHAT and CDR2 FQNNGV. 13 Jbeta primers and 60 Vbeta primers were used for the PCR. Generated by immunoSEQ multiplex PCR, the TCRdb table keeps only in-frame clones and is missing some. The table includes some 110,000 clones, about 74% detected once. Participants comprised healthy donors of bone marrow. The rearrangement uses TRBV11-2 and TRBJ2-7, with D uncertain. The specimen was PBMCs. This clonotype was sampled from a woman aged 45 to 65 in good health and CMV-seropositive. The CDR3: CASSSQKVYEQYF. CDR3 nucleotide sequence: TGTGCCAGCAGCTCACAGAAAGTCTACGAGCAGTACTTC.